Presented here are 3 T cell receptor beta chains from one specimen sequenced in a study of blood T cell repertoires in COVID-19. Libraries were prepared by immunoSEQ multiplex PCR; TCRdb keeps only in-frame clonotypes and omits some of them. The data hold 150,000 to 200,000 clones, with 80% to 90% observed a single time. The material sequenced was peripheral blood. These receptor sequences come from a woman between 40 and 55 years old with COVID-19, enrolled during active disease.

The J gene is TRBJ1-6, the V gene TRBV6-5; possibly TRBD1 for D (5 bases). There are 15 residues in the CDR3. Trimming took off 5 bases at V and 6 bases at J, with 14 bases between the two ends. Germline assignment: CDR1 MNHEY and CDR2 SVGAGI. In DNA, the CDR3 is TGTGCCAGCAGTCTAAGAGGGGAGGGTAATTCACCCCTCCACTTT. It yields the protein CASSLRGEGNSPLHF.

The rearrangement uses TRBV20-1 and TRBJ2-3, with 9 bases aligning to TRBD2. Germline-derived CDR1 and CDR2 are DFQATT and SNEGSKA (reference sequence). Unmatched junction bases numbered 12, after V lost 6 bases and J lost 5 bases. The CDR3 covers 15 residues. CDR3 protein: CSASGASGNIDTQYF. The DNA of the CDR3 is TGCAGTGCAAGTGGTGCTAGCGGGAATATAGATACGCAGTATTTT.

This chain uses TRBV7-9 with TRBJ1-2, with 7 bases fitting TRBD1. Germline-derived CDR1 and CDR2 are SEHNR and FQNEAQ (reference sequence). Germline trimming cut 5 bases from V and 4 bases from J; bases unmatched to any gene: 10. The length of the CDR3 is 15 residues. Written as DNA, the CDR3 is TGTGCCAGCAGCCAAGAAGGGGGCTGGGGCTATGGCTACACCTTC. As protein: CASSQEGGWGYGYTF.